These 17 T cell receptor beta chains share one sample of origin, sequenced in a study of cytomegalovirus exposure and HLA in healthy donors. The PCR employed 60 Vbeta primers together with 13 Jbeta primers. Clones were read by immunoSEQ multiplex PCR, and TCRdb kept only the in-frame ones, dropping some. The data show some 140,000 clones, with about 80% seen just once and over 10% held by the top ten. Sequences were obtained from PBMCs. The source of these receptors is a man aged 25 to 45 in good health and CMV-seropositive.

The chain employs TRBV18 and TRBJ1-2; 7 bases agree with TRBD1. The CDR3 has 16 residues. J lost 5 bases, V lost 2 bases, and 11 bases had no gene match. In germline, CDR1 is KGHSH, CDR2 LQKENI. Here the CDR3 reads CASSPEIAGTEYGYTF. In DNA, the CDR3 is TGTGCCAGCTCACCAGAGATCGCCGGGACAGAGTATGGCTACACCTTC. The full variable domain, its missing parts supplied by reference TRBV18 and TRBJ1-2, is NAGVMQNPRHLVRRRGQEARLRCSPMKGHSHVYWYRQLPEEGLKFMVYLQKENIIDESGMPKERFSAEFPKEGPSILRIQQVVRGDSAAYFCASSPEIAGTEYGYTFGSGTRLTVV.

This sequence joins TRBV6-5 and TRBJ1-5; TRBD1 is a possible D gene (6 bases). The ends were cut back, 5 bases at V and 0 bases at J, with 11 bases in the middle. Germline V gene data show CDR1 as MNHEY and CDR2 as SVGAGI. This CDR3 has 15 residues. The chain's CDR3 is CASSRGGHSNQPQHF. The CDR3, as DNA: TGTGCCAGCAGTCGCGGGGGGCATAGCAATCAGCCCCAGCATTTT.

The gene calls are TRBV2 and TRBJ2-7, with 9 nucleotides matching TRBD1. Germline CDR1 reads SNHLY; CDR2 reads FYNNEI. V lost 6 bases and J lost 2; bases outside the gene matches: 11. CDR3 length: 16 residues. The CDR3 protein is CASRANPGQGTYEQYF. CDR3 DNA: TGTGCCAGCAGGGCCAATCCGGGACAGGGAACCTACGAGCAGTACTTC.

The chain carries TRBV28 and TRBJ2-4; D perhaps matches TRBD2 (7 bases). Germline V gene lookup returns CDR1 MDHEN and CDR2 SYDVKM. Trimming took off 8 bases at V and 1 base at J, with 18 bases between the two ends. The CDR3 consists of 16 residues. The DNA for the CDR3 is TGTGCCAGCGGGCCTCGGGGGGCGCCGGCCAAAAACATTCAGTACTTC. Its translation: CASGPRGAPAKNIQYF.

J is TRBJ2-1 and V is TRBV4-1, with a possible D match to TRBD2 (6 bases). Germline lookup yields CDR1 MGHRA and CDR2 YSYEKL. CDR3 length: 17 residues. Trimming took off 4 bases at V and 0 bases at J, with 16 bases between the two ends. In nucleotides, the CDR3 is TGCGCCAGCAGCCTGGACTACATGACCGCCTCCTACAATGAGCAGTTCTTC. Amino acid sequence: CASSLDYMTASYNEQFF.

The rearrangement joins TRBV28 to TRBJ2-7; 7 bases map to TRBD2. The ends lost 6 bases at V and 0 bases at J; junction bases unmatched: 8. Germline loops: CDR1 MDHEN, CDR2 SYDVKM. This CDR3 comprises 15 residues. Here the CDR3 DNA reads TGTGCCAGCAGACCCGGGGGGTCGGGCTCCTACGAGCAGTACTTC. Translated: CASRPGGSGSYEQYF. Full variable domain (outside the CDR3, taken from reference TRBV28 and TRBJ2-7): DVKVTQSSRYLVKRTGEKVFLECVQDMDHENMFWYRQDPGLGLRLIYFSYDVKMKEKGDIPEGYSVSREKKERFSLILESASTNQTSMYLCASRPGGSGSYEQYFGPGTRLTVT.

A word on this clone: Other nucleotide sequences from this sample produce the same CDR3. This chain links TRBV25-1 with TRBJ2-1; 8 bases are shared with TRBD2. V trimming: 1 base; J trimming: 0 bases; junction bases outside the gene matches: 5. The CDR3 is 17 residues long. Germline loops: CDR1 MGHDK, CDR2 SYGVNS. The CDR3 is CASSESRSGSSYNEQFF. The CDR3 nucleotides are TGTGCCAGCAGTGAATCTAGAAGCGGGAGCTCCTACAATGAGCAGTTCTTC.

CDR3 in DNA: TGTGCCAGTAGTACTGAAGGGACACGAGAAGCCGCTGAAGCTTTCTTT. Translated: CASSTEGTREAAEAFF. The chain is built from TRBV19 and TRBJ1-1, with a tentative D call TRBD1 (6 bases). The CDR3 spans 16 residues. V was trimmed by 4 bases and J by 6 bases, leaving 21 bases between them. Germline lookup yields CDR1 LNHDA and CDR2 SQIVND (reference sequence).

The genes are TRBV19 and TRBJ2-6; D not certain. The CDR3 runs to 14 residues. Germline V gene data show CDR1 as LNHDA and CDR2 as SQIVND (reference sequence). Trimming took off 8 bases at V and 4 bases at J, with 12 bases between the two ends. CDR3 residues: CASHGGQGANVLTF. The CDR3 DNA reads as TGTGCCAGTCATGGCGGTCAAGGGGCCAACGTCCTGACTTTC. The complete variable domain, with remaining parts taken from reference TRBV19 and TRBJ2-6, reads DGGITQSPKYLFRKEGQNVTLSCEQNLNHDAMYWYRQDPGQGLRLIYYSQIVNDFQKGDIAEGYSVSREKKESFPLTVTSAQKNPTAFYLCASHGGQGANVLTFGAGSRLTVL.

The CDR3 nucleotides read TGTGCCAGCAGCCGAGGGACACTCCGGACGGAGACCCAGTACTTC. This codes for CASSRGTLRTETQYF. The chain is built from TRBV14 and TRBJ2-5, with a weak D call TRBD1 (6 bases). Germline values: CDR1 SGHDN, CDR2 FVKESK. The CDR3 is 15 amino acids. V was clipped by 4 bases and J by 5 bases, with 17 bases between them.

The rearrangement joins TRBV7-2 to TRBJ2-7, with D possibly TRBD2 on 6 matching bases. The ends were cut back, 4 bases at V and 3 bases at J, with 10 bases in the middle. The CDR3 is 13 residues long. Looked up from germline, CDR1 is SGHTA and CDR2 is FQGNSA. The CDR3 coding sequence is TGTGCCAGCAGCTGGGGGGAAAGCTACGAGCAGTACTTC. It is translated as CASSWGESYEQYF.

This chain links TRBV9 with TRBJ2-1; D perhaps matches TRBD1 (6 bases). Trimming stripped 0 bases from V and 7 bases from J, with 14 bases between. CDR1 is SGDLS, CDR2 YYNGEE, per germline. The CDR3 sequence is 15 residues long. CDR3 loop: CASSVAGAPGNEQFF. The CDR3, as DNA: TGTGCCAGCAGCGTAGCAGGGGCGCCGGGGAATGAGCAGTTCTTC.

The chain employs TRBV6-6 and TRBJ2-1; 10 nucleotides agree with TRBD2. The CDR3 has 14 amino acids. Trimming cost V 7 bases and J 6 bases; bases outside gene matches: 6. CDR1 is MNHNY, CDR2 SVGAGI, per germline (reference sequence). The DNA for the CDR3 is TGTGCCAGCACCGCTAGCGGGGGTGGCAATGAGCAGTTCTTC. Translation gives CASTASGGGNEQFF.

V and J are TRBV7-9 and TRBJ2-6; D is unresolved. V was cut by 6 bases and J by 2 bases, with 11 bases left in between. Germline-derived CDR1 and CDR2 are SEHNR and FQNEAQ (reference sequence). This CDR3 contains 15 residues. The CDR3 spells CASSRNSPGANVLTF. The CDR3 nucleotides are TGTGCCAGCAGTCGAAATAGCCCTGGGGCCAACGTCCTGACTTTC.

This clone was detected only a few times. The chain links TRBV25-1 to TRBJ2-2, with TRBD2 matching 8 bases. The trim removed 5 bases at V and 6 bases at J, leaving 8 bases unmatched. Germline lookup yields CDR1 MGHDK and CDR2 SYGVNS. CDR3 length equals 15 residues. The CDR3, as DNA: TGTGCCAGCAGTCAAAACGGGAGGGCCCCCGGGGAGCTGTTTTTT. It yields the protein CASSQNGRAPGELFF. Full variable domain (outside the CDR3, taken from reference TRBV25-1 and TRBJ2-2): EADIYQTPRYLVIGTGKKITLECSQTMGHDKMYWYQQDPGMELHLIHYSYGVNSTEKGDLSSESTVSRIRTEHFPLTLESARPSHTSQYLCASSQNGRAPGELFFGEGSRLTVL.

V and J are TRBV4-1 and TRBJ2-3; 10 bases are a match to TRBD1. Germline-derived CDR1 and CDR2 are MGHRA and YSYEKL. The CDR3 sequence is 15 residues long. V shed 4 bases, J shed 4 bases, and the junction held 5 bases outside the gene matches. CDR3 coding DNA: TGCGCCAGCAGCCTGGGACAGGGGTTCTCAGATACGCAGTATTTT. Translation gives CASSLGQGFSDTQYF.

The V and J genes are TRBV28 and TRBJ2-5, with TRBD1 matching over 9 bases. CDR3 length: 14 residues. The ends lost 6 bases at V and 4 bases at J; junction bases unmatched: 6. The germline gives CDR1 MDHEN, CDR2 SYDVKM. The CDR3 protein is CASSAQGASETQYF. Written as DNA, the CDR3 is TGTGCCAGCAGCGCACAGGGGGCCTCAGAGACCCAGTACTTC.